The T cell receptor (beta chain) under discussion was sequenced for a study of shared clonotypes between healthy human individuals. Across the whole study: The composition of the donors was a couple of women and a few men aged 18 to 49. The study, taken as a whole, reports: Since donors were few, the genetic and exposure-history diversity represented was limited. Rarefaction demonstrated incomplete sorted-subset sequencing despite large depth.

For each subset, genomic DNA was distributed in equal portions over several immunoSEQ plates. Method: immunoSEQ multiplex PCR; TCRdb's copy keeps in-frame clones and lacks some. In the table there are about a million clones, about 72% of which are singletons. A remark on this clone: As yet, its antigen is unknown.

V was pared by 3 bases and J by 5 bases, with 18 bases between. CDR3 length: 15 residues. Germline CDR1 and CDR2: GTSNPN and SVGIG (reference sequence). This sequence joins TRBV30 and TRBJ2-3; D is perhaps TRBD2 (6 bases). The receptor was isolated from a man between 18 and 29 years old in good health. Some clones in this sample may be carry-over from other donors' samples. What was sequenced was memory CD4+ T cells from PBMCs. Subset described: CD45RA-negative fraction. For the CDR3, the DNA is TGTGCCTGGAGAAGTACGGGAGTTTATGGAGATACGCAGTATTTT. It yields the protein CAWRSTGVYGDTQYF.